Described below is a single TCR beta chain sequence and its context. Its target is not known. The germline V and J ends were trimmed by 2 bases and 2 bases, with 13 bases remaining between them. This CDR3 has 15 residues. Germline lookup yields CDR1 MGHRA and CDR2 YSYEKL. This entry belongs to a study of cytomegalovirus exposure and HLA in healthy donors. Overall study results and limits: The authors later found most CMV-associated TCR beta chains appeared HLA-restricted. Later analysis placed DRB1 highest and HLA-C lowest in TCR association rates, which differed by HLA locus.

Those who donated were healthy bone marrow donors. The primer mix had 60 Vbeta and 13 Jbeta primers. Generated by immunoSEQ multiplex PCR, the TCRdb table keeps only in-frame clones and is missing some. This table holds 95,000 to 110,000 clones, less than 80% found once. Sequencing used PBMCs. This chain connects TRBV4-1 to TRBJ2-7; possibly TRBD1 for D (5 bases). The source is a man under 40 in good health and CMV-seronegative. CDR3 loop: CASSQPGNPPYEQYF. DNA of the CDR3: TGCGCCAGCAGCCAACCAGGGAACCCTCCCTACGAGCAGTACTTC.